A single sample gave rise to the 27 T cell receptor beta chains below, sequenced in a study of blood T cell repertoires in COVID-19. The repertoire was sequenced with immunoSEQ multiplex PCR; TCRdb's copy has only in-frame clones and lacks some. The top ten clones hold 7% to 9% of a sample with over 150,000 clones, 60% to 85% of them seen once. The specimen was peripheral blood. These receptors came from a man in his sixties with acute or convalescent COVID-19.

The CDR3 DNA reads TGTGCCAGCTCACCGCTACCGTCAGGGGAGACCCAGTACTTC. The encoded protein is CASSPLPSGETQYF. The chain couples TRBV18 to TRBJ2-5, with D maybe TRBD1 (5 bases). Trimming removed 3 bases from V and 5 bases from J, with 13 bases in between. Germline V gives CDR1 KGHSH, CDR2 LQKENI. The CDR3 sequence is 14 residues long.

The chain has TRBV12-3 or TRBV12-4 and TRBJ1-5, with D hard to call. This CDR3 is 12 amino acids long. V lost 3 bases to trimming and J lost 6 bases, with 6 bases between them. In DNA form, the CDR3 reads TGTGCCAGCAGTTTTGCGTTTCAGCCCCAGCATTTT. Its translation is CASSFAFQPQHF.

This sequence joins TRBV4-1 and TRBJ1-1; perhaps TRBD1 as D (5 bases). V was shortened by 1 base and J by 4 bases, with 16 bases between the two germline ends. This CDR3 has 16 residues. From germline, CDR1 is MGHRA and CDR2 YSYEKL. DNA for the CDR3: TGCGCCAGCAGCCAAGCGATTTGGGCGGGGGGCACTGAAGCTTTCTTT. Protein: CASSQAIWAGGTEAFF.

The rearrangement uses TRBV4-1 and TRBJ2-2, with 15 bases matching TRBD2. J was trimmed by 3 bases and V by 1 base; bases with no gene match: 6. Germline V gene data show CDR1 as MGHRA and CDR2 as YSYEKL. The CDR3 runs to 19 residues. The CDR3 bases are TGCGCCAGCAGCCAAGTTTTGGGACTAGCGGGGGGCCACACCGGGGAGCTGTTTTTT. Encoded protein: CASSQVLGLAGGHTGELFF.

A few counts support this clone. The chain links TRBV30 to TRBJ1-5; TRBD1 is a possible D gene (6 bases). Trimming cost V 1 base and J 7 bases, with 11 bases left between them. The CDR3 consists of 13 residues. CDR1 and CDR2 (germline): GTSNPN, SVGIG (reference sequence). CDR3 coding DNA: TGTGCCTGGAGTGAAGGGGGTGGACAGCCCCAGCATTTT. Residues: CAWSEGGGQPQHF.

The rearrangement joins TRBV7-6 to TRBJ2-1, with 11 bases aligning to TRBD2. CDR1 is SGHVS and CDR2 is FNYEAQ in the germline V gene. The CDR3 sequence is 16 residues long. V lost 2 bases, J lost 6 bases, and 6 bases stayed unmatched. The CDR3 DNA sequence: TGTGCCAGCAGCTTAAATAGCGGGGGGGAAATCAATGAGCAGTTCTTC. The encoded protein is CASSLNSGGEINEQFF.

Notes on this clone: Different DNA sequences within this sample yield the same CDR3. The chain carries TRBV7-6 and TRBJ2-7; 8 nucleotides align to TRBD2. V trimming: 1 base; J trimming: 4 bases; junction bases outside the gene matches: 3. The CDR3 has 14 residues. Germline V gene lookup returns CDR1 SGHVS and CDR2 FNYEAQ. CDR3 nucleotide sequence: TGTGCCAGCAGCTTAGTTCGGGGGGGGTACGAGCAGTACTTC. This codes for CASSLVRGGYEQYF.

This chain uses TRBV5-1 with TRBJ1-4; D remains ambiguous. Germline loops: CDR1 SGHRS, CDR2 YFSETQ. The V and J ends lost 0 bases and 3 bases respectively, with 12 bases between them. The CDR3 sequence is 16 residues long. The CDR3 DNA reads as TGCGCCAGCAGCTTGGGGCCCGAGGGTTCTAATGAAAAACTGTTTTTT. This encodes CASSLGPEGSNEKLFF. The variable domain in full, with the rest retrieved from reference TRBV5-1 and TRBJ1-4, is KAGVTQTPRYLIKTRGQQVTLSCSPISGHRSVSWYQQTPGQGLQFLFEYFSETQRNKGNFPGRFSGRQFSNSRSEMNVSTLELGDSALYLCASSLGPEGSNEKLFFGSGTQLSVL.

This clone was counted only a few times. This chain uses TRBV4-1 with TRBJ1-1; D is possibly TRBD1 (6 bases). There are 14 residues in the CDR3. Trimming took 0 bases from V and 4 from J, leaving 9 bases between them. Germline CDR1 MGHRA, CDR2 YSYEKL. The CDR3 protein is CASSQDRGGTEAFF. The DNA of the CDR3 is TGCGCCAGCAGCCAAGATAGGGGGGGCACTGAAGCTTTCTTT.

The chain has TRBV9 and TRBJ1-6, with no clear D. Germline loops: CDR1 SGDLS, CDR2 YYNGEE. The CDR3 loop spans 16 amino acids. V was trimmed by 0 bases and J by 5 bases, leaving 12 bases between them. CDR3: CASSVAGDSDNSPLHF. CDR3 DNA sequence: TGTGCCAGCAGCGTAGCAGGCGATTCTGATAATTCACCCCTCCACTTT. The full variable domain, its missing parts supplied by reference TRBV9 and TRBJ1-6, is DSGVTQTPKHLITATGQRVTLRCSPRSGDLSVYWYQQSLDQGLQFLIQYYNGEERAKGNILERFSAQQFPDLHSELNLSSLELGDSALYFCASSVAGDSDNSPLHFGNGTRLTVT.

In this sample, this clone turned up once. This chain uses TRBV5-6 with TRBJ2-1; 8 nucleotides match TRBD2. The germline gives CDR1 SGHDT, CDR2 YYEEEE. This CDR3 comprises 15 residues. With V trimmed by 1 base and J by 5 bases, 5 bases remained unmatched. CDR3 coding DNA: TGTGCCAGCAGCTTGTACGGGGGGGCAGACAATGAGCAGTTCTTC. Its translation is CASSLYGGADNEQFF.

This clone was found once. The CDR3 bases are TGTGCCAGCAGTCCACGATTGGAGGGGAATCAGCCCCAGCATTTT. It translates to CASSPRLEGNQPQHF. The chain has TRBV6-5 and TRBJ1-5; maybe TRBD1 (5 bases). Germline V gene data show CDR1 as MNHEY and CDR2 as SVGAGI. CDR3 length: 15 residues. V lost 5 bases to trimming and J lost 4 bases, with 15 bases between them.

The V gene is TRBV19, the J gene TRBJ1-2; D gene uncertain. This CDR3 is 13 amino acids long. Germline loops: CDR1 LNHDA, CDR2 SQIVND (reference sequence). V was clipped by 3 bases and J by 2 bases, with 7 bases between them. CDR3 coding DNA: TGTGCCAGTAGTATCGAGGGAAACTATGGCTACACCTTC. The encoded protein is CASSIEGNYGYTF.

V gene TRBV5-1 combines with J gene TRBJ1-6; unclear D gene. CDR1 is SGHRS and CDR2 is YFSETQ in the germline V gene. This CDR3 region has 14 residues. Trimming stripped 0 bases from V and 9 bases from J, with 10 bases between. CDR3 region: CASSLEHLGSPLHF. The DNA of the CDR3 is TGCGCCAGCAGCTTGGAACACCTAGGTTCACCCCTCCACTTT.

The V gene is TRBV13, the J gene TRBJ1-6; TRBD1 matches 9 bases. Unmatched junction bases numbered 4, after V lost 5 bases and J lost 5 bases. The CDR3 covers 15 residues. In germline, CDR1 is PRHDT, CDR2 FYEKMQ (reference sequence). The CDR3 DNA follows: TGTGCCAGCAGCGGGACAGGGAGGGATAATTCACCCCTCCACTTT. Residues: CASSGTGRDNSPLHF.

The rearrangement uses TRBV28 and TRBJ1-5; D is uncertain. This CDR3 region has 15 residues. The V and J ends lost 5 bases and 5 bases respectively, with 16 bases between them. Germline CDR1 and CDR2: MDHEN and SYDVKM. This CDR3 is CASSSSRRADQPQHF. The CDR3 DNA follows: TGTGCCAGCAGTAGCTCGCGGAGGGCCGATCAGCCCCAGCATTTT.

The chain recombines TRBV6-5 with TRBJ2-5; TRBD1 matches 10 bases. Germline lookup yields CDR1 MNHEY and CDR2 SVGAGI. The CDR3 has 15 amino acids. Unmatched junction bases numbered 8, after V lost 6 bases and J lost 4 bases. DNA for the CDR3: TGTGCCAGCAGCCGAGACAGGGGGCGGGGAGAGACCCAGTACTTC. Its protein product is CASSRDRGRGETQYF.

This chain joins TRBV13 and TRBJ2-3, with 8 bases fitting TRBD2. The V segment lost 4 bases and the J segment 2 bases; nucleotides outside the gene matches: 8. This CDR3 is built from 16 residues. From germline, CDR1 is PRHDT and CDR2 FYEKMQ (reference sequence). The CDR3 sequence is CASSSLAGTHTDTQYF. The CDR3 DNA sequence: TGTGCCAGCAGCTCCTTAGCGGGGACTCACACAGATACGCAGTATTTT.

The chain joins TRBV4-1 to TRBJ1-5; D unclear. Looked up from germline, CDR1 is MGHRA and CDR2 is YSYEKL. V was clipped by 5 bases and J by 7 bases, with 18 bases between them. The CDR3 runs to 15 residues. CDR3 residues: CASSVGYAGPQPQHF. CDR3 DNA: TGCGCCAGCAGCGTAGGGTACGCGGGTCCGCAGCCCCAGCATTTT.

This chain uses TRBV5-5 with TRBJ1-2, with D possibly TRBD1 on 6 matching bases. V gave up 0 bases and J gave up 7 bases, with 16 bases separating them. The CDR3 spans 15 residues. Germline V lookup: CDR1 SGHKS, CDR2 YYEKEE (reference sequence). This CDR3 is CASSLERQGLSGYTF. For the CDR3, the DNA is TGTGCCAGCAGCTTGGAGCGGCAGGGGTTGAGTGGCTACACCTTC.

The chain has TRBV19 and TRBJ1-2, with 9 positions matching TRBD1. The CDR3 length is 14 residues. Trimming cost V 6 bases and J 0 bases; bases outside gene matches: 2. Germline lookup yields CDR1 LNHDA and CDR2 SQIVND (reference sequence). CDR3 bases: TGTGCCAGTAGGGACAGGGGCGCTAACTATGGCTACACCTTC. Its translation: CASRDRGANYGYTF.

The chain joins TRBV29-1 to TRBJ1-1; a possible D gene is TRBD1 (5 bases). This CDR3 contains 13 residues. V was clipped by 4 bases and J by 5 bases, with 14 bases between them. Germline V gene lookup returns CDR1 SQVTM and CDR2 ANQGSEA. In DNA form, the CDR3 reads TGCAGCGTTGTAAGGACACCCAGGACTGAAGCTTTCTTT. Amino acids: CSVVRTPRTEAFF.

The chain uses TRBV3-1 (or the pseudogene TRBV3-2) and TRBJ2-1; TRBD1 matches 7 bases. V lost 2 bases, J lost 4 bases, and 2 bases stayed unmatched. CDR1 is LGHDT and CDR2 is YNNKEL in the germline V gene (reference sequence). This CDR3 is built from 14 residues. The CDR3: CASSQTGVYNEQFF. CDR3 sequence (DNA): TGTGCCAGCAGCCAAACAGGGGTATACAATGAGCAGTTCTTC.

This chain links TRBV7-3 with TRBJ2-2; no clear D gene. The CDR3 totals 17 residues. Trimming took 0 bases from V and 2 from J, leaving 13 bases between them. Looked up from germline, CDR1 is SGHTA and CDR2 is FQGTGA. The CDR3 coding sequence is TGTGCCAGCAGCTTAACGATCGCCAGAATTAACACCGGGGAGCTGTTTTTT. This codes for CASSLTIARINTGELFF. The full variable domain, rest sourced from reference TRBV7-3 and TRBJ2-2, is GAGVSQTPSNKVTEKGKYVELRCDPISGHTALYWYRQSLGQGPEFLIYFQGTGAADDSGLPNDRFFAVRPEGSVSTLKIQRTERGDSAVYLCASSLTIARINTGELFFGEGSRLTVL.

The chain joins TRBV30 to TRBJ2-1, with 8 bases identical to TRBD1. CDR3 length: 11 residues. CDR1 GTSNPN and CDR2 SVGIG come from the germline V gene (reference sequence). J lost 9 bases, V lost 7 bases, and 5 bases had no gene match. CDR3 amino acids: CASQGAGEQFF. The CDR3 nucleotides read TGTGCCTCCCAGGGGGCAGGTGAGCAGTTCTTC.

V gene TRBV4-2 combines with J gene TRBJ1-1, with D perhaps matching TRBD1 (5 bases). CDR1 and CDR2 from the germline V gene are LGHNA and YNFKEQ. V lost 3 bases, J lost 0 bases, and 11 bases lay in between. CDR3 length equals 15 residues. The CDR3 reads CASSQGGSVNTEAFF. CDR3 in DNA: TGTGCCAGCAGCCAGGGGGGTTCTGTGAACACTGAAGCTTTCTTT.

The chain employs TRBV6-1 and TRBJ1-5, with D perhaps TRBD1 (5 bases). Germline CDR1 MNHNS, CDR2 SASEGT. The V gene lost 3 bases and the J gene lost 0 bases, with 9 bases spanning the gap. The CDR3 is 15 residues long. DNA of the CDR3: TGTGCCAGCAGTGAGGACAATTATAGCAATCAGCCCCAGCATTTT. It codes for CASSEDNYSNQPQHF.